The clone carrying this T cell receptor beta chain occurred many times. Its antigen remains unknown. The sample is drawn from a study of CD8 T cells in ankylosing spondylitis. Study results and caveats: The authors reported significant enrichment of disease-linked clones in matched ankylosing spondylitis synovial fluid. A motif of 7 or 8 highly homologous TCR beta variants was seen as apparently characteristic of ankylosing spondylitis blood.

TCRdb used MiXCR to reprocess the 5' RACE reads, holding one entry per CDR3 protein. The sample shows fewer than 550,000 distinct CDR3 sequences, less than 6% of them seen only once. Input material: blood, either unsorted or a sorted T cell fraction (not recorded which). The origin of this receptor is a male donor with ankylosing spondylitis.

The CDR3 bases are TGTGCCAGCAGCAAAGCGGGGGGGGGATCGTCCGACTATGGCTACACCTTC. As protein: CASSKAGGGSSDYGYTF. The chain employs TRBV21-1 and TRBJ1-2; TRBD1, as called in the table, went unchecked against the DNA. TRBV21-1 is an annotated pseudogene. The CDR3 covers 17 residues.